The rows below give T cell receptor beta chains drawn from one sample of a study of Ad26.COV2.S vaccination and SARS-CoV-2 variants. Assay: immunoSEQ multiplex PCR; the TCRdb copy retains only in-frame clones and omits some. The sample shows roughly 460,000 clones, 80% to 90% of them seen only once. This material consisted of peripheral blood, taken in a trial of Ad26.COV2.S vaccine versus placebo. The receptors come from a person aged 18 to 59 who received the Ad26.COV2.S COVID-19 vaccine or a placebo. Each CDR3 is given with its conserved first and last residue. A D gene is named only where the DNA matches it firmly. The size entry is marked missing in some rows and otherwise reads once, few, many or a size class.

D	V	size	J	DNA	CDR3
NA	TRBV19	NA	TRBJ1-3	TGTGCCGGATATTCAAACACGCGTAACACCATATATTTT	CAGYSNTRNTIYF
NA	TRBV18	few	TRBJ1-2	TGTGCCAGCTCACCACAAGGAACGGGAATTGGCTACACCTTC	CASSPQGTGIGYTF
TRBD1	TRBV9	NA	TRBJ2-3	TGTGCCAGCAGCGCCCGACAGGGTCGGTCGGATACGCAGTATTTT	CASSARQGRSDTQYF
NA	TRBV4-1	NA	TRBJ1-6	TGCGCCAGCAGCCCCTCCTGGGGGGGGCCTAAAGGTTCCCATTCACCCCTCCACTTT	CASSPSWGGPKGSHSPLHF
NA	TRBV15	NA	TRBJ1-1	TGTGCCACCAGCCCCCGATTGAACACTGAAGCTTTCTTT	CATSPRLNTEAFF
TRBD1	TRBV7-9	NA	TRBJ2-5	TGTGCCAGCAGCCCAGTTTCCGGGACAGGGGGTATGATACGGGAGACCCAGTACTTC	CASSPVSGTGGMIRETQYF
NA	TRBV20-1	NA	TRBJ2-4	TGCAGTGCTGCGGGACAGAACAAGTACTTC	CSAAGQNKYF
NA	TRBV9	NA	TRBJ2-7	TGTGCCAGCAGCGTAGGTGGAGATCGCATCTACGAGCAGTACTTC	CASSVGGDRIYEQYF
NA	TRBV14	NA	TRBJ2-3	TGTGCCAGCAGCCCCTACACAGATACGCAGTATTTT	CASSPYTDTQYF
TRBD1	TRBV18	NA	TRBJ1-2	TGTGCCAGCTCACTGTCGACAGGGCGTATCTCTGGCTACACCTTC	CASSLSTGRISGYTF
NA	TRBV12-3/TRBV12-4	NA	TRBJ1-5	TGTGCCAGCAGCGTCAAGGGGCATCAGCCCCAGCATTTT	CASSVKGHQPQHF
NA	TRBV12-1	NA	TRBJ2-3	NA	CASSFAVAGGTDTQYF
NA	TRBV2	NA	TRBJ1-2	TGTGCCAGCAGTGCCACGACTGGGAGCTACACCTTC	CASSATTGSYTF
NA	TRBV27	NA	TRBJ2-5	TGTGCCAGCAGTTTGGGCCTGAGAGAGACCCAGTACTTC	CASSLGLRETQYF
NA	TRBV29-1	NA	TRBJ2-3	TGCAGCGTTGAAGGGGGGGCGCTAGATACGCAGTATTTT	CSVEGGALDTQYF
NA	TRBV5-5	NA	TRBJ2-1	TGTGCCAGCAGCCCGCACGCGGGCGCCTACAATGAGCAGTTCTTC	CASSPHAGAYNEQFF
NA	TRBV16	NA	TRBJ1-5	TGTGCCAGCAGCCAAGATCGGCTTTCGCCCCAGCATTTT	CASSQDRLSPQHF
TRBD2	TRBV11-2	NA	TRBJ2-7	TGTGCCAGCAGCTTATCAGGACTAGCGGGAGAACTGTACTTC	CASSLSGLAGELYF
TRBD1	TRBV6-6	NA	TRBJ1-5	TGTGCCAGCAGTTACGGACAGGGTGGTAATCAGCCCCAGCATTTT	CASSYGQGGNQPQHF
TRBD1	TRBV30	NA	TRBJ1-5	TGTGCCTGGAGGCCCAAAAGGGGACAGGGTAGGTACAGCAATCAGCCCCAGCATTTT	CAWRPKRGQGRYSNQPQHF
NA	TRBV6-5	NA	TRBJ2-7	TGTGCCAGCAGTAAAAACTACGAGCAGTACTTC	CASSKNYEQYF
NA	TRBV27	NA	TRBJ2-1	TGTGCCAGCAGTAAGGGCCGGTTAGAGCAGTTCTTC	CASSKGRLEQFF
NA	TRBV9	NA	TRBJ2-2	TGTGCCAGCCAAGACCCTCAGGGTGGTACCACCGGGGAGCTGTTTTTT	CASQDPQGGTTGELFF
TRBD1	TRBV5-1	NA	TRBJ2-7	TGCGCCAGCAGCGCCCGGGACAGGGCCTACGAGCAGTACTTC	CASSARDRAYEQYF
NA	TRBV7-8	NA	TRBJ1-2	TGTGCCAGCGGATCGAGGGGAGGTCTCGGCTACACCTTC	CASGSRGGLGYTF
NA	TRBV27	NA	TRBJ1-2	TGTGCCAGCAGTAAACAACAGGGAAACTATGGCTACACCTTC	CASSKQQGNYGYTF
TRBD1	TRBV2	few	TRBJ1-5	TGTGCCAGCAACGGACAGGGGGCACGGGGCAATCAGCCCCAGCATTTT	CASNGQGARGNQPQHF
NA	TRBV7-2	NA	TRBJ1-5	TGTGCCAGCAGGGCGGGATTCAGGGATGGGGGTAGCAATCAGCCCCAGCATTTT	CASRAGFRDGGSNQPQHF
TRBD1	TRBV2	NA	TRBJ1-5	TGTGCCTCCCGAAAGCCGGGACAGCTCAATCAGCCCCAGCATTTT	CASRKPGQLNQPQHF
NA	TRBV18	NA	TRBJ1-4	TGTGCCAGCTCACCGGCGGGGGCAAGGGATGAAAAACTGTTTTTT	CASSPAGARDEKLFF
TRBD2	TRBV10-3	NA	TRBJ2-5	TGTGCCATCAGTGAGTCTAGCGGGAGGCTTAAAGAGACCCAGTACTTC	CAISESSGRLKETQYF
TRBD1	TRBV3-1/TRBV3-2	NA	TRBJ2-7	TGTGCCAGCAGCCACAGGACAGGGGATACCGAGCAGTACTTC	CASSHRTGDTEQYF